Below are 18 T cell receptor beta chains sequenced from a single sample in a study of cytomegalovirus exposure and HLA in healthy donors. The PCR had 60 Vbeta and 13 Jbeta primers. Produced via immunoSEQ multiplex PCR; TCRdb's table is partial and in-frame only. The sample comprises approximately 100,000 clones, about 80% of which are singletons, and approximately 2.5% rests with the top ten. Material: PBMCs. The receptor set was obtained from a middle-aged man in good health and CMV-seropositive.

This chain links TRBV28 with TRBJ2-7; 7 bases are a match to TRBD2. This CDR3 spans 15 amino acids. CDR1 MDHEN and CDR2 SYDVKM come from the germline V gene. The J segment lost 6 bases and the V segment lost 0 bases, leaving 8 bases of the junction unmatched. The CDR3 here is CASSLWWSGGREQYF. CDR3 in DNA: TGTGCCAGCAGTTTATGGTGGTCGGGGGGTCGCGAGCAGTACTTC.

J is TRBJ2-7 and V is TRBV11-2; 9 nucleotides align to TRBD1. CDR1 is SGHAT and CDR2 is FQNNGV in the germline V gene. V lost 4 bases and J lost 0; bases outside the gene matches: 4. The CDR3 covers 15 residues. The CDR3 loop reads CASSWGQGNSYEQYF. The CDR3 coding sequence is TGTGCCAGCAGCTGGGGACAGGGAAACTCCTACGAGCAGTACTTC.

Here the CDR3 DNA reads TGTGCCAGCAGTCCCGCTAACCGGGGACAGCCCCAGCATTTT. It specifies CASSPANRGQPQHF. The chain combines TRBV6-5 with TRBJ1-5; D remains unclear. Trimming shortened V by 5 bases and J by 7 bases, and 15 bases separated the two germline ends. Germline values: CDR1 MNHEY, CDR2 SVGAGI. The CDR3 totals 14 residues.

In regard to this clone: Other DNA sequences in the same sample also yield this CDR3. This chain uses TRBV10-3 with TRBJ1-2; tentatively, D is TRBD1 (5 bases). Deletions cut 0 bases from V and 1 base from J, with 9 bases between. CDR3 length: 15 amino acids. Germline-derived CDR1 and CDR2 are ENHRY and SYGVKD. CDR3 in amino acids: CAISESVGGNYGYTF. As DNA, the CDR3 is TGTGCCATCAGTGAGTCCGTCGGGGGTAACTATGGCTACACCTTC.

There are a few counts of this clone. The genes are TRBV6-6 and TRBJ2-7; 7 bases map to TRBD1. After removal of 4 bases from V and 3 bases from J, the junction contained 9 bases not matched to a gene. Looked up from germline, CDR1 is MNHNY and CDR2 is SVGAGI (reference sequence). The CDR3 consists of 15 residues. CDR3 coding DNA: TGTGCCAGCAGTTTATCCGGGACAGTAGACTACGAGCAGTACTTC. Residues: CASSLSGTVDYEQYF.

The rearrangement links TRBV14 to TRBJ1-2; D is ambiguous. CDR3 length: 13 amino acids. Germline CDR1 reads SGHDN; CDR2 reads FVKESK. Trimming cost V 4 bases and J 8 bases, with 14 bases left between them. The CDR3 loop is CASSPRQDGGYTF. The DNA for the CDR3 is TGTGCCAGCAGCCCGCGCCAAGACGGGGGCTACACCTTC.

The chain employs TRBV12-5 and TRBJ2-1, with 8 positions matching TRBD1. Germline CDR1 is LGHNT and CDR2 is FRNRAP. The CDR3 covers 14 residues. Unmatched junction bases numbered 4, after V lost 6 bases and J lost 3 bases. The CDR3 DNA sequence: TGTGCTAGTGGGACAGGGGATGGCTACAATGAGCAGTTCTTC. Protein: CASGTGDGYNEQFF.

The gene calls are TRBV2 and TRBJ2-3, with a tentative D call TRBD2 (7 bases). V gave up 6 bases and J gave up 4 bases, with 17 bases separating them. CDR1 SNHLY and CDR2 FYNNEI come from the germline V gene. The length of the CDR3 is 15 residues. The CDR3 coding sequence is TGTGCCAGCAGAATGGGGGGGCAGGGTGCAGATACGCAGTATTTT. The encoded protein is CASRMGGQGADTQYF.

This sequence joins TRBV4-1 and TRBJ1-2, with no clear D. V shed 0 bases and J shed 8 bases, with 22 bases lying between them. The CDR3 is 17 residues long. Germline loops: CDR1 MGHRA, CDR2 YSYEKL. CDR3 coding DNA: TGCGCCAGCAGCCAAGATTTGGAGGGCTCCCGGGGATGGGGCTACACCTTC. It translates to CASSQDLEGSRGWGYTF.

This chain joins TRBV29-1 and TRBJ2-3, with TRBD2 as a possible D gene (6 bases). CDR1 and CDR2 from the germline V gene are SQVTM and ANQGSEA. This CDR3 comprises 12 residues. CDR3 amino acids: CSATRGPDTQYF. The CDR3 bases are TGCTCTGCGACGCGGGGCCCAGATACGCAGTATTTT.

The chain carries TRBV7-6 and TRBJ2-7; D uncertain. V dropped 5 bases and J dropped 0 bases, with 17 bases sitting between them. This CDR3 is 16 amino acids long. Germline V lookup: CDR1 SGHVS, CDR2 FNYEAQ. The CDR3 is CASSATRPHSSYEQYF. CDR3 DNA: TGTGCCAGCAGCGCCACTCGCCCCCATAGCTCCTACGAGCAGTACTTC.

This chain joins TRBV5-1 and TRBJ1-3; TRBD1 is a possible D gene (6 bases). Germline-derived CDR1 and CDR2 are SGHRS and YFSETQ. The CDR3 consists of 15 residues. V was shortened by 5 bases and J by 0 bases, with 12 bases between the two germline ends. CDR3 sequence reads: CASRGGQSSGNTIYF. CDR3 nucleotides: TGCGCCAGCAGGGGTGGACAGAGCTCTGGAAACACCATATATTTT.

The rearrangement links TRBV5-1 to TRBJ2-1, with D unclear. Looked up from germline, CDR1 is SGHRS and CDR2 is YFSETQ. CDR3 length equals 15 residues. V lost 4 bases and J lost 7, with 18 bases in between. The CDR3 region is CASSLEVAGQNEQFF. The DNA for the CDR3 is TGCGCCAGCAGCCTGGAAGTAGCCGGTCAAAATGAGCAGTTCTTC.

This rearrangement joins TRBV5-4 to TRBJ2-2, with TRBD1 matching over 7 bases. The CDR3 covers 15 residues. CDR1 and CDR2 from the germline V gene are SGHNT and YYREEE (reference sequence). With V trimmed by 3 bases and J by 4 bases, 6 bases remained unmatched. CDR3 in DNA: TGTGCCAGCAGCTCCGACAGGGTGTCCACCGGGGAGCTGTTTTTT. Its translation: CASSSDRVSTGELFF.

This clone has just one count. CDR3: CASSDQGGGNTEAFF. In DNA form, the CDR3 reads TGTGCCAGCAGTGACCAGGGTGGTGGGAACACTGAAGCTTTCTTT. The gene calls are TRBV2 and TRBJ1-1, with D perhaps matching TRBD1 (5 bases). With 3 bases removed from V and 1 base from J, the gap between germline ends came to 12 bases. There are 15 residues in the CDR3. CDR1 SNHLY and CDR2 FYNNEI come from the germline V gene.

The CDR3 is CASGLGGTDTQYF. The DNA for the CDR3 is TGTGCTAGTGGTTTGGGCGGGACAGATACGCAGTATTTT. The J gene is TRBJ2-3, the V gene TRBV12-5; D is perhaps TRBD2 (5 bases). The V end was cut by 1 base, the J end by 3 bases, with 5 bases between. This CDR3 has 13 residues. CDR1 LGHNT and CDR2 FRNRAP come from the germline V gene.

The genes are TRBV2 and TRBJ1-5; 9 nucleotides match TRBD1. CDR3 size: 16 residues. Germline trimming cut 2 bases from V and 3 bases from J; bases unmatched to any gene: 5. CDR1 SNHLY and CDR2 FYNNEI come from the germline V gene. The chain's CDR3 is CASSERQGGVNQPQHF. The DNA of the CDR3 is TGTGCCAGCAGTGAAAGACAGGGGGGCGTCAATCAGCCCCAGCATTTT.

The CDR3 region is CASSPTGEAYNEQFF. The CDR3 DNA reads TGTGCCAGCAGCCCTACAGGGGAGGCCTACAATGAGCAGTTCTTC. The chain joins TRBV5-6 to TRBJ2-1; possibly TRBD1 for D (7 bases). Germline assignment: CDR1 SGHDT and CDR2 YYEEEE. The CDR3 is 15 residues long. Deletions cut 4 bases from V and 2 bases from J, with 13 bases between.